Following are 5 T cell receptor beta chains from one sample sequenced in a study of blood T cell repertoires in COVID-19. Libraries were prepared by immunoSEQ multiplex PCR; TCRdb keeps only in-frame clonotypes and omits some of them. Counted here are some 230,000 clones, roughly 85% occurring once; the ten biggest clones make up more than 0.75%. Material for sequencing was peripheral blood. These TCRs come from a man aged 35 to 55 with acute or convalescent COVID-19.

This chain uses TRBV4-1 with TRBJ1-1, with 7 positions matching TRBD1. V trimming: 2 bases; J trimming: 1 base; junction bases outside the gene matches: 4. The CDR3 consists of 15 residues. CDR1 is MGHRA, CDR2 YSYEKL, per germline. CDR3 sequence: CASSQPDRRNTEAFF. CDR3 nucleotides: TGCGCCAGCAGCCAACCGGACAGGAGGAACACTGAAGCTTTCTTT.

The chain couples TRBV6-5 to TRBJ1-1; D gene ambiguous. CDR1 is MNHEY, CDR2 SVGAGI, per germline. Between the trimmed V and J ends, which lost 7 bases and 0 bases, there was a span of 9 bases. The CDR3 length is 13 residues. Written as DNA, the CDR3 is TGTGCCAGCAAACATCCGTTGAACACTGAAGCTTTCTTT. The encoded protein is CASKHPLNTEAFF.

The rearrangement joins TRBV24-1 to TRBJ2-3; D perhaps matches TRBD1 (6 bases). In germline, CDR1 is KGHDR, CDR2 SFDVKD. This CDR3 has 15 residues. Between the trimmed V and J ends, which lost 6 bases and 7 bases, there was a span of 19 bases. CDR3 sequence: CATSRGNRARNTQYF. In nucleotides, the CDR3 is TGTGCCACCAGTCGAGGAAACAGGGCAAGAAATACGCAGTATTTT.

The chain couples TRBV14 to TRBJ1-1, with D possibly being TRBD1 (6 bases). The CDR3 loop spans 16 amino acids. The germline V gene encodes CDR1 SGHDN and CDR2 FVKESK. The germline V and J ends were trimmed by 4 bases and 2 bases, with 17 bases remaining between them. CDR3: CASSPGPYRDNTEAFF. The CDR3 bases are TGTGCCAGCAGCCCGGGGCCATACAGGGATAACACTGAAGCTTTCTTT.

J is TRBJ2-2 and V is TRBV11-2; 13 bases fit TRBD2. The CDR3 totals 16 residues. With 5 bases clipped from V and 5 bases from J, the junction kept 5 bases outside the gene matches. Looked up from germline, CDR1 is SGHAT and CDR2 is FQNNGV. CDR3 DNA: TGTGCCAGCAGCCACACTAGCGGGGGGGCAACCGGGGAGCTGTTTTTT. Protein product: CASSHTSGGATGELFF.